The T cell receptor beta chain under discussion was sequenced for a study of CD8 T cells in Susac syndrome. Reverse transcription used roughly 0.45 to 1 ug RNA and random hexamers. TCRdb re-derived calls from the immunoSEQ multiplex PCR reads in MiXCR, one entry per CDR3 protein. Counted here are about 300,000 distinct CDR3 sequences, around 89% occurring once; the ten biggest clones make up under 0.2%. V was cut by 5 bases and J by 2 bases, with 21 bases left in between. The germline V gene has CDR1 SEHNR and CDR2 FQNEAQ (reference sequence). The CDR3 runs to 17 residues. The sequence derives from a human donor with multiple sclerosis. The J gene is TRBJ1-2, the V gene TRBV7-9, with a possible D match to TRBD1 (6 bases). The sample consisted of CD8+ T cells from PBMCs. CDR3 bases: TGTGCCAGCAGCCCGTTTGGGGATCTGCAGGGGAACTATGGCTACACCTTC. It codes for CASSPFGDLQGNYGYTF.